This TCR beta chain comes out of a study of response to subunit inactivated influenza vaccine. TCRdb re-derived calls from the RT-PCR reads in MiXCR, one entry per CDR3 protein. The data contain more than 150,000 distinct CDR3 sequences, about 9.3% of them singletons. This clonotype was seen more than once but under ten times. Its antigen remains unidentified. V was cut by 1 base and J by 0 bases, with 7 bases left in between. The CDR3 has 13 amino acids. Germline-derived CDR1 and CDR2 are DFQATT and SNEGSKA (reference sequence). Whole-study results and caveats: It was the authors' suggestion that each seasonal influenza vaccination recruits few new T cells.

This clonotype was obtained from a man between 45 and 60 years old who received an inactivated influenza vaccine. Sequencing used non-naive T cells sorted from PBMCs, obtained on the day of vaccination. This sequence joins TRBV20-1 and TRBJ2-7; possible D gene TRBD2, 5 bases. The CDR3 nucleotides read TGCAGTGCTAGAGGGGAGTCCTCCTACGAGCAGTACTTC. As protein: CSARGESSYEQYF.